This T cell receptor beta chain stems from a study of T-cell reconstitution after alpha-beta-depleted transplantation in children. Preparation of the TCRbeta library involved a method that used unique molecular identifiers. TCRdb recomputed calls from the PCR reads with MiXCR, one row per CDR3 protein. The sample has roughly 220,000 distinct CDR3 sequences, more than 7.5% seen once. This CDR3 is 13 amino acids long. CDR1 is KGHSH and CDR2 is LQKENI in the germline V gene. J lost 5 bases, V lost 5 bases, and 3 bases had no gene match. Ten or more counts support this clonotype. J is TRBJ2-7 and V is TRBV18; 10 nucleotides agree with TRBD1. The clonotype comes from a human donor who donated a stem cell graft to a child with SCID. Sequencing was performed on PBMCs from the stem cell graft donor, taken from the stem cell graft. The CDR3 loop reads CASSAGQGDEQYF. CDR3 coding DNA: TGTGCCAGCTCAGCTGGACAGGGGGACGAGCAGTACTTC.